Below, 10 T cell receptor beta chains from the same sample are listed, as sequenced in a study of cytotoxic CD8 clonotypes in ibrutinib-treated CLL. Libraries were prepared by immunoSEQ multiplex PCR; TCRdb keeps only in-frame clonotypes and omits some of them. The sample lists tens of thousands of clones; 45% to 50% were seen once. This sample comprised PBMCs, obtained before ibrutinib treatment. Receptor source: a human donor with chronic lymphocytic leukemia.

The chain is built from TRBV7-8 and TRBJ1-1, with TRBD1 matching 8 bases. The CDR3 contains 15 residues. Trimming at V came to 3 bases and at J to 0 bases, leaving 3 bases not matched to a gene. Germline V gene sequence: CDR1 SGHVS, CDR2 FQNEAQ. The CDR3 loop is CASSFRTGLNTEAFF. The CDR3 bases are TGTGCCAGCAGCTTCCGGACAGGGCTGAACACTGAAGCTTTCTTT. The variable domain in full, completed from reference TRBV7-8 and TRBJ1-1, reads GAGVSQSPRYKVAKRGQDVALRCDPISGHVSLFWYQQALGQGPEFLTYFQNEAQLDKSGLPSDRFFAERPEGSVSTLKIQRTQQEDSAVYLCASSFRTGLNTEAFFGQGTRLTVV.

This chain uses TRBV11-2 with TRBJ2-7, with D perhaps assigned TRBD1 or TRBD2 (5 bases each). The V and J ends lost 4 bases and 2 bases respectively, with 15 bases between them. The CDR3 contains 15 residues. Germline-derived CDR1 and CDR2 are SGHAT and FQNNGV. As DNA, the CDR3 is TGTGCCAGCAGCTCCCCCACGGGGCGCCCCTACGAGCAGTACTTC. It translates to CASSSPTGRPYEQYF.

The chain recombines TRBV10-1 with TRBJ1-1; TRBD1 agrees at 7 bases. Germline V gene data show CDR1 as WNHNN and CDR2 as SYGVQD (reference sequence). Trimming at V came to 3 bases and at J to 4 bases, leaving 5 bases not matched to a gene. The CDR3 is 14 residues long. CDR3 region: CASSEQGGRTEAFF. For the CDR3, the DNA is TGCGCCAGCAGTGAACAAGGGGGCCGCACTGAAGCTTTCTTT.

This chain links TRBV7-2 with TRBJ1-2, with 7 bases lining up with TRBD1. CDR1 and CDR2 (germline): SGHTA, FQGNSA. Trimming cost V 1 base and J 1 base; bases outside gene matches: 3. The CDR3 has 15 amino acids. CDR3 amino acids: CASSLVGDSNYGYTF. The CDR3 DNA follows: TGTGCCAGCAGCTTAGTAGGGGACAGTAACTATGGCTACACCTTC.

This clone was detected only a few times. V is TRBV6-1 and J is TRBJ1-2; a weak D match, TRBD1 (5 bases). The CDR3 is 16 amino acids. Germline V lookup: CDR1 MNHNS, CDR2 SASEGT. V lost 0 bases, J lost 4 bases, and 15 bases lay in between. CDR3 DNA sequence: TGTGCCAGCAGTGAAGCGCCGGGACGGACCTTCTATGGCTACACCTTC. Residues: CASSEAPGRTFYGYTF.

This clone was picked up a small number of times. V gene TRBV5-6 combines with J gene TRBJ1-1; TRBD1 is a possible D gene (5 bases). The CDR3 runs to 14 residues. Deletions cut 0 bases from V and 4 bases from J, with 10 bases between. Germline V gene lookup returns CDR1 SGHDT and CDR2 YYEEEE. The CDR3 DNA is TGTGCCAGCAGCTTGGTTGGGGGTGTCACTGAAGCTTTCTTT. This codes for CASSLVGGVTEAFF.

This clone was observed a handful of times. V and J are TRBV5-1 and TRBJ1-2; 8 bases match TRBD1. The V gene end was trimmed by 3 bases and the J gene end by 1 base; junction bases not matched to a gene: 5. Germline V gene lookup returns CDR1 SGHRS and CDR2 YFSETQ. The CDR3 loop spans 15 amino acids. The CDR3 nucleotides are TGCGCCAGCAGCTCGGGACAGGAAAATAACTATGGCTACACCTTC. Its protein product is CASSSGQENNYGYTF.

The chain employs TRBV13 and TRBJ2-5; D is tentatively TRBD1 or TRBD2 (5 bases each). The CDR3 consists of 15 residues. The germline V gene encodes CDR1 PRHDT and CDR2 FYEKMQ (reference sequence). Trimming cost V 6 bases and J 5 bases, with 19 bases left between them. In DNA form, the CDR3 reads TGTGCCAGCAGTCTCGCCCTTCCGGGGCGGGAGACCCAGTACTTC. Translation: CASSLALPGRETQYF.

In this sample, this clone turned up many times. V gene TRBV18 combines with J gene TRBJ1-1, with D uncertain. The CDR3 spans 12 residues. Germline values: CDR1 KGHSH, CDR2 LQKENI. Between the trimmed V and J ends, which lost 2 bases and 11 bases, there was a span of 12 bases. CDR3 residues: CASSPRSGGAFF. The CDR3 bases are TGTGCCAGCTCACCAAGATCAGGAGGGGCTTTCTTT.

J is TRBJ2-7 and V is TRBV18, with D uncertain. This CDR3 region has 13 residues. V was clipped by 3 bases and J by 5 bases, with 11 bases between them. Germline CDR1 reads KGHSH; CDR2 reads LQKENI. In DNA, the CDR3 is TGTGCCAGCTCACCTCCTGACGCCCACGAGCAGTACTTC. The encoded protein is CASSPPDAHEQYF. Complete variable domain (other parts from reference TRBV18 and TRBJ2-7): NAGVMQNPRHLVRRRGQEARLRCSPMKGHSHVYWYRQLPEEGLKFMVYLQKENIIDESGMPKERFSAEFPKEGPSILRIQQVVRGDSAAYFCASSPPDAHEQYFGPGTRLTVT.